This T cell receptor beta chain was profiled in a study of OX40 agonist ivuxolimab in advanced cancers. Study details: Patients were dosed with the agonistic anti-OX40 (CD134) antibody ivuxolimab.

Repertoires were generated with immunoSEQ multiplex PCR, while TCRdb's copy carries only in-frame clones and drops some. The data contain tens of thousands of clones, roughly 85% of them singletons. The CDR3 sequence is 16 residues long. Germline-derived CDR1 and CDR2 are SGHRS and YFSETQ. Trimming removed 0 bases from V and 4 bases from J; junction bases left unmatched: 8. This clonotype originated in an adult with an advanced solid tumor such as melanoma, head and neck, liver or kidney cancer. The chain has TRBV5-1 and TRBJ1-1; 8 bases line up with TRBD1. The source material was CD4+ or CD8+ T cells sorted from blood, sampled in a trial of the OX40 agonist ivuxolimab. CDR3 protein: CASSLVQGAVGTEAFF. As DNA, the CDR3 is TGCGCCAGCAGCTTGGTTCAGGGGGCGGTAGGCACTGAAGCTTTCTTT.